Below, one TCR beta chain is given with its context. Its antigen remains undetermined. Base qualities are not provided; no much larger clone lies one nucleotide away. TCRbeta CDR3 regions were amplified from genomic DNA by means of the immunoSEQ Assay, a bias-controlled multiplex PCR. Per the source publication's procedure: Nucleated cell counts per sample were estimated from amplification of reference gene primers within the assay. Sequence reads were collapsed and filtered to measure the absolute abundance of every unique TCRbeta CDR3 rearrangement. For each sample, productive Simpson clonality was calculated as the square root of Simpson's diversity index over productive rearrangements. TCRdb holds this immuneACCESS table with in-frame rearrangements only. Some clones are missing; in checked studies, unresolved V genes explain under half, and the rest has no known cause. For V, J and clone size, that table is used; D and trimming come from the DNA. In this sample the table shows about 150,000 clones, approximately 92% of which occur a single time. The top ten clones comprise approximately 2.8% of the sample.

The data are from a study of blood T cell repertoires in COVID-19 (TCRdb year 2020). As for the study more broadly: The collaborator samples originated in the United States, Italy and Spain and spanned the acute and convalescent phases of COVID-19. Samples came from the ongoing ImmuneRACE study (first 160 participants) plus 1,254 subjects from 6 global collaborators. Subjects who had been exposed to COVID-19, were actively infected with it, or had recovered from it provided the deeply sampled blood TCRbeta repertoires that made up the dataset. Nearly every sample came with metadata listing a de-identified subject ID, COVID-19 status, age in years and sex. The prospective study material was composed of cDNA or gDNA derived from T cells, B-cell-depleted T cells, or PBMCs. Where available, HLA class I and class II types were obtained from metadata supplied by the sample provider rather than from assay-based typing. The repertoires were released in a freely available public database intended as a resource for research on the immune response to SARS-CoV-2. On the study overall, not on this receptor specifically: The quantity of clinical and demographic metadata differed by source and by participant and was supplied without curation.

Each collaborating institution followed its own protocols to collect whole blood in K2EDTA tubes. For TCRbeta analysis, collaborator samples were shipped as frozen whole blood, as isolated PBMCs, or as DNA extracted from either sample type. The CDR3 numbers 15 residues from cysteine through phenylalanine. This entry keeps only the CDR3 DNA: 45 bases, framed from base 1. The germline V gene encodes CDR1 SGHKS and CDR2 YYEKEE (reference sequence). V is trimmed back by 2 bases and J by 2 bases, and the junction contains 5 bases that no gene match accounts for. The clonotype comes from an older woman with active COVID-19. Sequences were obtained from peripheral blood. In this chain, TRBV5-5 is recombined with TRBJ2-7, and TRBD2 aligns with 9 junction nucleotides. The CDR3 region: CASSFGGREAYEQYF. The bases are TGTGCCAGCAGCTTCGGCGGGAGGGAAGCCTACGAGCAGTACTTC.